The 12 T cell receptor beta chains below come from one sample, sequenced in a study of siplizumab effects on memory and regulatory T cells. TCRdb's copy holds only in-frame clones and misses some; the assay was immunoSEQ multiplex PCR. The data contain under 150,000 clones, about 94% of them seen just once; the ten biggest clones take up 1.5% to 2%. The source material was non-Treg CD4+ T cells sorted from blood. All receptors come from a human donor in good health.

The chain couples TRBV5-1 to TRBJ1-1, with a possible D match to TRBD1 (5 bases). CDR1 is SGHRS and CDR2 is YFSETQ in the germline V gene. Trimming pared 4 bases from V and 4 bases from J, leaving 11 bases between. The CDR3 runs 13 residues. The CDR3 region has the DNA TGCGCCAGCAGCGGGGCCGGGTTCACTGAAGCTTTCTTT. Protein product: CASSGAGFTEAFF.

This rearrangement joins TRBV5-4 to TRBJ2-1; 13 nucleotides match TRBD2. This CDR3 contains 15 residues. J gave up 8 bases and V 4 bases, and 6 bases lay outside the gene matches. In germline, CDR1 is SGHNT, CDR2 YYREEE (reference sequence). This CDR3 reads CASSRTSGSNDEQFF. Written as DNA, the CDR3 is TGTGCCAGCAGCCGGACTAGCGGGAGTAACGATGAGCAGTTCTTC.

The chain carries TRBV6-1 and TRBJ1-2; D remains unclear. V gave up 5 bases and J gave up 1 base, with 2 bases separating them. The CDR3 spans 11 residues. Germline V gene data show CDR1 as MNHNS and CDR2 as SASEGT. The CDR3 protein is CASSLNYGYTF. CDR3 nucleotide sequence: TGTGCCAGCAGTCTTAACTATGGCTACACCTTC.

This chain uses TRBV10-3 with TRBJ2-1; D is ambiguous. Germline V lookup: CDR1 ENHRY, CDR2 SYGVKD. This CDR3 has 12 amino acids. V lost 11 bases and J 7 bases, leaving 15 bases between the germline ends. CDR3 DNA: TGTGCCGCATCATGGGCAGTTAATGAGCAGTTCTTC. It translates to CAASWAVNEQFF.

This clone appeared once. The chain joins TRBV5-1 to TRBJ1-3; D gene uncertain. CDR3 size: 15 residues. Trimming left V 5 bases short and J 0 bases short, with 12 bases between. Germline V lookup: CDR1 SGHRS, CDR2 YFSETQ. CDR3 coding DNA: TGCGCCAGCAGGGCTAGTGGCAGCTCTGGAAACACCATATATTTT. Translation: CASRASGSSGNTIYF.

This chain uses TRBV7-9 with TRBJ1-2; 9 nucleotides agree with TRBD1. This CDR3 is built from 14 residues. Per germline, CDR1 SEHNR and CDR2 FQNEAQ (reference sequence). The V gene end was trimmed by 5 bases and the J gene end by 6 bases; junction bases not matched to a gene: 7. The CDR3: CASSNQQGADGYTF. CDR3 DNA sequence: TGTGCCAGCAGCAATCAACAGGGGGCGGATGGCTACACCTTC.

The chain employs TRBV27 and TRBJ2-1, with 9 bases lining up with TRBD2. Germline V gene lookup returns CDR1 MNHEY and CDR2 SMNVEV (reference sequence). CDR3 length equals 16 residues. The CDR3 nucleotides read TGTGCAGCCGGCGGGGGTAGCGGGGGTCCCTACAATGAGCAGTTCTTC. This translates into CAAGGGSGGPYNEQFF.

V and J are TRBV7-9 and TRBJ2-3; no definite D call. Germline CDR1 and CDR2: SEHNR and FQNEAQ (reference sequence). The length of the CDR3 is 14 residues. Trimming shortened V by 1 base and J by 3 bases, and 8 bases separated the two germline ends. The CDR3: CASSLEGLTDTQYF. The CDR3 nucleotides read TGTGCCAGCAGCTTAGAAGGGTTGACAGATACGCAGTATTTT.

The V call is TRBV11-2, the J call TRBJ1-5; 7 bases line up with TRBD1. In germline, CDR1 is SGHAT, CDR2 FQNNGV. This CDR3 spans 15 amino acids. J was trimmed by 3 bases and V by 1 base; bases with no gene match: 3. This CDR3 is CASSLGTGPNQPQHF. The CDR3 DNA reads TGTGCCAGCAGCTTAGGGACAGGCCCCAATCAGCCCCAGCATTTT.

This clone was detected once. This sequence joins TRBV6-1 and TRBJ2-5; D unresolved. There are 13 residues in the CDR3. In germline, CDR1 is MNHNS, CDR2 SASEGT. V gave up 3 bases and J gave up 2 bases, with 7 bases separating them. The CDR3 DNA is TGTGCCAGCAGTGAGATGATACAAGAGACCCAGTACTTC. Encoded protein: CASSEMIQETQYF.

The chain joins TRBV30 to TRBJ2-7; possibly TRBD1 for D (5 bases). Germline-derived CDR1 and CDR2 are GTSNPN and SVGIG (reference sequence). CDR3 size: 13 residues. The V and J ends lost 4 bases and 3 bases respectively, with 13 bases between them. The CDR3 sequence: CAWKGRGFYEQYF. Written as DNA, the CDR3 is TGTGCCTGGAAGGGGCGCGGTTTCTACGAGCAGTACTTC.

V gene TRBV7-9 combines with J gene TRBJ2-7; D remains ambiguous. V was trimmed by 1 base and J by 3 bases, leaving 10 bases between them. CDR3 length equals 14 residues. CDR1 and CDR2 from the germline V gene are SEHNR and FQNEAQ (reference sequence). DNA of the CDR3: TGTGCCAGCAGCTTAGAAATGAGTGTCTACGAGCAGTACTTC. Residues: CASSLEMSVYEQYF.